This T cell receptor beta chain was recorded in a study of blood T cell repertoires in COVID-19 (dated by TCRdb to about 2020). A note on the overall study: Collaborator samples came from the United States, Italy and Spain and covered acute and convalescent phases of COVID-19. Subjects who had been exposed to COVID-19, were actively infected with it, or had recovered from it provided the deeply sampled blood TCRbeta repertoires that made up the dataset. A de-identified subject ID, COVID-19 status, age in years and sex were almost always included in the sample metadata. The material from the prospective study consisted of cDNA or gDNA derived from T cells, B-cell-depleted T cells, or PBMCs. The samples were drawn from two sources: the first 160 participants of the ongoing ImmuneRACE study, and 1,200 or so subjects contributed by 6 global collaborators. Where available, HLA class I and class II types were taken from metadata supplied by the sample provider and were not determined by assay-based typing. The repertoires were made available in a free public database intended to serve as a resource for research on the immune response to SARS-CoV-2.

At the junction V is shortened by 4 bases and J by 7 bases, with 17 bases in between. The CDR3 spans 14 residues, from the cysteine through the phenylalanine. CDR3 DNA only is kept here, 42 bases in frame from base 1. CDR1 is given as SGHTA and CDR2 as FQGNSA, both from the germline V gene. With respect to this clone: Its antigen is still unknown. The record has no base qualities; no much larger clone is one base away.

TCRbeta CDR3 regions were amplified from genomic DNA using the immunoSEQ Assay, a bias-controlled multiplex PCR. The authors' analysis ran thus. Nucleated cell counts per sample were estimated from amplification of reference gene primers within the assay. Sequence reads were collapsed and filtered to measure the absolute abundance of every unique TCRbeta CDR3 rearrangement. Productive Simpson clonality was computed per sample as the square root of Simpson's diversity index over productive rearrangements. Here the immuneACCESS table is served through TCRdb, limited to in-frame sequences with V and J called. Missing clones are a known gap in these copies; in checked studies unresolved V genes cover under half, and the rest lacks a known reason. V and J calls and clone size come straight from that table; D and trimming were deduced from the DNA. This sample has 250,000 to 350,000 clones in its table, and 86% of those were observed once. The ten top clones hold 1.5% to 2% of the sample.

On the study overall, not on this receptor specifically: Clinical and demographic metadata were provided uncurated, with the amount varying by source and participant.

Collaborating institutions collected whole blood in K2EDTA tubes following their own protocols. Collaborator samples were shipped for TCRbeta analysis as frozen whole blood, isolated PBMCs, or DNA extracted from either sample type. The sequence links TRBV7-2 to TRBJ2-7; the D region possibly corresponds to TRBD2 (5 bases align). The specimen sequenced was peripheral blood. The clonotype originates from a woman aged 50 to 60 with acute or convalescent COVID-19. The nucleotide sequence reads TGTGCCAGCAGCTCCGGGTGGTCCGCGGGTGAGCAGTACTTC. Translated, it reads CASSSGWSAGEQYF.